The 27 T cell receptor beta chains in this list originate from one sample, sequenced in a study of shared clonotypes between healthy human individuals. Naive CD8 cells were CD45RO-negative, positively selected for CCR7, excluding terminally differentiated effector memory CD45RA+ cells. The repertoire was sequenced with immunoSEQ multiplex PCR; TCRdb's copy has only in-frame clones and lacks some. The sample contains about 2 million clones, around 96% of which appear only once. Sequencing was carried out using naive CD8+ T cells sorted from blood. The receptors here all came from a man aged 18 to 30 in good health.

The rearrangement joins TRBV5-6 to TRBJ2-3, with TRBD1 matching 9 bases. The J segment lost 1 base and the V segment lost 4 bases, leaving 7 bases of the junction unmatched. Germline lookup yields CDR1 SGHDT and CDR2 YYEEEE. The CDR3 sequence is 16 residues long. The CDR3, as DNA: TGTGCCAGCAGCAGCCGGGACAGGGCTCGCACAGATACGCAGTATTTT. Translating it yields CASSSRDRARTDTQYF.

The count of this clone is one. The rearrangement uses TRBV27 and TRBJ2-3; 10 nucleotides agree with TRBD2. CDR3 length equals 15 residues. Germline loops: CDR1 MNHEY, CDR2 SMNVEV (reference sequence). V dropped 6 bases and J dropped 2; count of bases not matched to a gene: 5. CDR3 loop: CASRPGTSATDTQYF. CDR3 coding DNA: TGTGCCAGCAGACCCGGGACTAGCGCCACAGATACGCAGTATTTT.

The gene calls are TRBV7-9 and TRBJ2-1; 10 nucleotides align to TRBD2. V trimming: 10 bases; J trimming: 8 bases; junction bases outside the gene matches: 11. Germline CDR1 is SEHNR and CDR2 is FQNEAQ (reference sequence). CDR3 length: 14 amino acids. DNA for the CDR3: TGTGCCAACGACCAAGCGGGGGGGCAGGATGAGCAGTTCTTC. Translating gives CANDQAGGQDEQFF.

This clone was observed once. The rearrangement uses TRBV10-3 and TRBJ1-4; 10 positions agree with TRBD1. V was clipped by 3 bases and J by 8 bases; unmatched bases: 9. Per the germline V gene, CDR1 is ENHRY and CDR2 is SYGVKD. This CDR3 has 16 amino acids. This CDR3 reads CAISDGQGEVGEKLFF. CDR3 bases: TGTGCCATCAGTGACGGACAGGGGGAGGTAGGAGAAAAACTGTTTTTT.

V usage is TRBV19 and J usage is TRBJ2-7; D possibly corresponds to TRBD1 (5 bases). Germline CDR1 LNHDA, CDR2 SQIVND (reference sequence). Trimming took off 11 bases at V and 0 bases at J, with 8 bases between the two ends. The CDR3 is 11 amino acids. The CDR3 nucleotides read TGTGCCTCTAGGGGCTCCTACGAGCAGTACTTC. Translated: CASRGSYEQYF. Full variable domain (missing parts from reference TRBV19 and TRBJ2-7): DGGITQSPKYLFRKEGQNVTLSCEQNLNHDAMYWYRQDPGQGLRLIYYSQIVNDFQKGDIAEGYSVSREKKESFPLTVTSAQKNPTAFYLCASRGSYEQYFGPGTRLTVT.

Turning to this clone: This specimen includes other DNA sequences encoding the same CDR3. This chain joins TRBV2 and TRBJ2-7; D might be TRBD2 (5 bases). CDR1 and CDR2 (germline): SNHLY, FYNNEI. V was trimmed by 3 bases and J by 2 bases, leaving 11 bases between them. This CDR3 region has 14 residues. CDR3 loop: CASSEGGYPYEQYF. For the CDR3, the DNA is TGTGCCAGCAGTGAGGGCGGGTACCCCTACGAGCAGTACTTC.

The J gene is TRBJ2-5, the V gene TRBV30; D remains ambiguous. The germline V gene encodes CDR1 GTSNPN and CDR2 SVGIG (reference sequence). V lost 3 bases and J lost 0, with 8 bases in between. The CDR3 has 13 amino acids. The CDR3 spells CAWSQENQETQYF. The CDR3 region has the DNA TGTGCCTGGAGCCAGGAGAACCAAGAGACCCAGTACTTC.

The chain uses TRBV4-1 and TRBJ2-3; 8 bases are a match to TRBD1. Germline CDR1 is MGHRA and CDR2 is YSYEKL. CDR3 length: 18 residues. The ends lost 3 bases at V and 4 bases at J; junction bases unmatched: 15. The CDR3: CASSQITRGTGTADTQYF. In DNA form, the CDR3 reads TGCGCCAGCAGCCAGATCACAAGGGGGACAGGCACGGCAGATACGCAGTATTTT.

The chain carries TRBV4-1 and TRBJ2-7; 9 nucleotides agree with TRBD1. The ends lost 5 bases at V and 3 bases at J; junction bases unmatched: 11. Germline lookup yields CDR1 MGHRA and CDR2 YSYEKL. CDR3 length: 16 amino acids. As DNA, the CDR3 is TGCGCCAGCAGCGACCCCGGGACAGGGAGTCTCTACGAGCAGTACTTC. Translated: CASSDPGTGSLYEQYF.

This chain connects TRBV5-1 to TRBJ1-2; 10 nucleotides align to TRBD1. Germline V lookup: CDR1 SGHRS, CDR2 YFSETQ. V shed 4 bases and J 7 bases; nucleotides not matched to a gene: 7. The CDR3 sequence is 14 residues long. In DNA form, the CDR3 reads TGCGCCAGCAGCGGAGACAGGGGGCTTGGTGGCTACACCTTC. It encodes CASSGDRGLGGYTF.

The rearrangement links TRBV30 to TRBJ2-7; TRBD2 is a possible D gene (6 bases). The germline gives CDR1 GTSNPN, CDR2 SVGIG (reference sequence). With 0 bases removed from V and 4 bases from J, the gap between germline ends came to 10 bases. There are 13 residues in the CDR3. CDR3 nucleotide sequence: TGTGCCTGGAGTGTATCGGGGGTGTACGAGCAGTACTTC. This translates into CAWSVSGVYEQYF.

The genes are TRBV11-1 and TRBJ2-7; 7 nucleotides agree with TRBD1. The CDR3 runs 14 residues. Germline lookup yields CDR1 SGHAT and CDR2 FQDESV (reference sequence). Germline trimming cut 3 bases from V and 1 base from J; bases unmatched to any gene: 3. The CDR3 reads CASSFAGGSYEQYF. The CDR3, as DNA: TGTGCCAGCAGCTTTGCAGGGGGTTCCTACGAGCAGTACTTC.

The V gene is TRBV10-1, the J gene TRBJ2-2; the D gene is possibly TRBD1 (5 bases). V was cut by 2 bases and J by 1 base, with 8 bases left in between. Germline CDR1 is WNHNN and CDR2 is SYGVQD (reference sequence). The CDR3 consists of 15 residues. DNA for the CDR3: TGCGCCAGCAGTGAGGGGGCAGGGAACACCGGGGAGCTGTTTTTT. Translated: CASSEGAGNTGELFF.

The chain is built from TRBV29-1 and TRBJ2-5; unclear D gene. Trimming took off 4 bases at V and 2 bases at J, with 14 bases between the two ends. The CDR3 has 14 amino acids. CDR1 is SQVTM and CDR2 is ANQGSEA in the germline V gene. The CDR3 loop reads CSVAGQVTQETQYF. The CDR3 nucleotides read TGCAGCGTTGCTGGCCAGGTGACACAAGAGACCCAGTACTTC.

The rearrangement uses TRBV10-3 and TRBJ2-7; TRBD1 matches at 9 bases. V was pared by 6 bases and J by 0 bases, with 6 bases of the junction left unmatched. The CDR3 covers 15 residues. Germline-derived CDR1 and CDR2 are ENHRY and SYGVKD. CDR3 residues: CAISQPGQGSYEQYF. For the CDR3, the DNA is TGTGCCATCAGCCAACCGGGACAGGGCTCCTACGAGCAGTACTTC.

Concerning this clone: At the DNA level, this CDR3 is encoded by other sequences in the same sample as well. The rearrangement links TRBV5-6 to TRBJ1-1; D unresolved. Per the germline V gene, CDR1 is SGHDT and CDR2 is YYEEEE. V lost 2 bases, J lost 0 bases, and 5 bases lay in between. CDR3 length: 13 residues. Here the CDR3 reads CASSFSLNTEAFF. CDR3 nucleotide sequence: TGTGCCAGCAGCTTCTCACTGAACACTGAAGCTTTCTTT.

The chain couples TRBV5-3 to TRBJ1-1, with D unclear. TRBV5-3 is treated as an ORF (open reading frame) with a function not yet certain. This CDR3 spans 14 amino acids. Trimming took off 5 bases at V and 1 base at J, with 12 bases between the two ends. The CDR3 sequence: CARRPQTENTEAFF. For the CDR3, the DNA is TGTGCCAGAAGACCGCAGACGGAGAACACTGAAGCTTTCTTT.

The rearrangement links TRBV28 to TRBJ1-3; weak D call: TRBD1 (6 bases). V lost 4 bases and J 0 bases, leaving 16 bases between the germline ends. Germline V gene sequence: CDR1 MDHEN, CDR2 SYDVKM. The CDR3 runs 17 residues. The CDR3 spells CASSSETGFGSGNTIYF. The CDR3 bases are TGTGCCAGCAGTTCAGAAACAGGGTTCGGCTCTGGAAACACCATATATTTT.

For this clone: The identical CDR3 is also encoded by other nucleotide sequences in the sample. The V call is TRBV27, the J call TRBJ2-7; the D is unclear. V lost 2 bases and J lost 2, with 7 bases in between. The CDR3 runs to 13 residues. Germline V lookup: CDR1 MNHEY, CDR2 SMNVEV (reference sequence). The CDR3 here is CASSLDGTYEQYF. The CDR3 bases are TGTGCCAGCAGTTTAGATGGTACCTACGAGCAGTACTTC.

The CDR3 loop reads CASSFGLAGSSYEQYF. CDR3 DNA sequence: TGTGCCAGCAGTTTCGGACTAGCGGGGAGCTCCTACGAGCAGTACTTC. This chain links TRBV7-8 with TRBJ2-7; TRBD2 aligns across 12 bases. The CDR3 covers 16 residues. With 6 bases clipped from V and 0 bases from J, the junction kept 6 bases outside the gene matches. Germline V gene lookup returns CDR1 SGHVS and CDR2 FQNEAQ.

The J gene is TRBJ2-3, the V gene TRBV19; TRBD1 might be the D (6 bases). In germline, CDR1 is LNHDA, CDR2 SQIVND (reference sequence). The CDR3 covers 17 residues. V dropped 0 bases and J dropped 2 bases, with 15 bases sitting between them. CDR3 in DNA: TGTGCCAGTAGTATAGACCCGGGCAGGGGTTACACAGATACGCAGTATTTT. Its protein product is CASSIDPGRGYTDTQYF.

The rearrangement links TRBV11-3 to TRBJ2-2; D is unclear. Trimming removed 5 bases at V and 3 bases at J, with 10 bases between. This CDR3 comprises 14 residues. The germline V gene has CDR1 SGHNT and CDR2 YENEEA. The CDR3 loop is CASSQARDTGELFF. CDR3 DNA: TGTGCCAGCAGCCAGGCTAGGGACACCGGGGAGCTGTTTTTT.

The chain has TRBV7-8 and TRBJ2-2; 9 nucleotides agree with TRBD2. The CDR3 length is 16 residues. The germline gives CDR1 SGHVS, CDR2 FQNEAQ. After removal of 7 bases from V and 2 bases from J, the junction contained 8 bases not matched to a gene. The CDR3 nucleotides are TGTGCCAGCATCCCTCTACTAGCGGGCAACACCGGGGAGCTGTTTTTT. Translating it yields CASIPLLAGNTGELFF.

This sequence joins TRBV4-1 and TRBJ1-1; D gene uncertain. The V end lost 5 bases, the J end lost 5 bases, and 18 bases lay between the germline ends. This CDR3 region has 15 residues. Germline V gene data show CDR1 as MGHRA and CDR2 as YSYEKL. The CDR3 loop reads CASSSEPGLRTEAFF. Here the CDR3 DNA reads TGCGCCAGCAGCTCTGAACCCGGGTTGAGGACTGAAGCTTTCTTT.

This clone has just one count. The rearrangement joins TRBV9 to TRBJ1-1; the D gene is possibly TRBD1 (5 bases). Germline V gene sequence: CDR1 SGDLS, CDR2 YYNGEE. CDR3 length: 15 amino acids. V was trimmed by 2 bases and J by 4 bases, leaving 15 bases between them. CDR3 in DNA: TGTGCCAGCAGCGTCCTCCGGGACCCTCTCACTGAAGCTTTCTTT. Protein sequence: CASSVLRDPLTEAFF.

This chain links TRBV7-2 with TRBJ2-3; D assignment may be TRBD1 or TRBD2 (5 bases each). This CDR3 is built from 15 residues. V lost 6 bases, J lost 1 base, and 14 bases lay in between. The V gene's germline CDR1 is SGHTA and CDR2 FQGNSA. Written as DNA, the CDR3 is TGTGCCAGCAGTAGCGTAAGGGGCCGCACAGATACGCAGTATTTT. Residues: CASSSVRGRTDTQYF.

For this clone: Other DNA variants within this sample encode the same CDR3. The chain carries TRBV7-9 and TRBJ2-2; D gene ambiguous. This CDR3 is built from 13 residues. Germline CDR1 and CDR2: SEHNR and FQNEAQ (reference sequence). V was shortened by 3 bases and J by 5 bases, with 7 bases between the two germline ends. DNA of the CDR3: TGTGCCAGCAGCTTTAGTGAGACCGGGGAGCTGTTTTTT. It yields the protein CASSFSETGELFF.